These T cell receptor delta chains were read from a single sample in a study of delta chains in infants with herpesvirus infections. TCRdb used CATT to re-call clones from the RT-PCR reads. The sample lists approximately 960 delta-chain clones; approximately 39% were seen once. Sequencing used peripheral blood, obtained at time point 2 of longitudinal follow-up. The receptor set was obtained from a human donor who was a Ugandan infant, either HIV-exposed or HIV-unexposed (not recorded which). Each CDR3 is given with its conserved first and last residue. The D gene is left open where the match is weak. The listing skips clone size in some rows; elsewhere it reads once, few, many or a size class.

clone_size: NA; d_call: TRDD3; v_call: TRDV2; j_call: TRDJ3; cdr3_nt: TGTGCCTGTGACATCCTGCTGGGGGACTCCTGGGACACCCGACAGATGTTTTTC; cdr3_aa: CACDILLGDSWDTRQMFF
clone_size: NA; d_call: TRDD3; v_call: TRDV1; j_call: TRDJ2; cdr3_nt: TGTGCTCTTGGTGAAACTTCCTACGTAGGAAGATGGGGGATACGTGTCTTCCTTTTGACAGCACAACTCTTCTTT; cdr3_aa: CALGETSYVGRWGIRVFLLTAQLFF
clone_size: large; d_call: TRDD3; v_call: TRDV2; j_call: TRDJ3; cdr3_nt: TGTGCCTGTGACATACTGGGGGATACGAGCTCCTGGGACACCCGACAGATGTTTTTC; cdr3_aa: CACDILGDTSSWDTRQMFF
clone_size: few; d_call: NA; v_call: TRDV1; j_call: TRDJ1; cdr3_nt: TGTGCTCTTGGGGAAGGGGACCTCCCCTGGTTGTACACCGATAAACTCATCTTT; cdr3_aa: CALGEGDLPWLYTDKLIF
clone_size: large; d_call: NA; v_call: TRDV1; j_call: TRDJ1; cdr3_nt: TGTGCTCTTGGGGAACTACTCATACGCGGTCGAACCGATAAACTCATCTTT; cdr3_aa: CALGELLIRGRTDKLIF
clone_size: once; d_call: TRDD3; v_call: TRDV1; j_call: TRDJ1; cdr3_nt: TGTGCTCTTGGGGCGGGCTTAGAGCCTGGGGGATGGGGGCCCACCGATAAACTCATCTTT; cdr3_aa: CALGAGLEPGGWGPTDKLIF
clone_size: few; d_call: NA; v_call: TRDV1; j_call: TRDJ1; cdr3_nt: TGTGCTGGGATGGGGGGCACGTTCCTACGTGACTGGGGCACCGATAAACTCATCTTT; cdr3_aa: CAGMGGTFLRDWGTDKLIF
clone_size: NA; d_call: TRDD3; v_call: TRDV1; j_call: TRDJ1; cdr3_nt: TGTGCTCTTGGGAAGCCTACACTGGGGGATACATGCACCGATAAACTCATCTTT; cdr3_aa: CALGKPTLGDTCTDKLIF
clone_size: NA; d_call: TRDD3; v_call: TRDV1; j_call: TRDJ1; cdr3_nt: TGTGCTCTTGGGGAAATGTCCCAAGAAATAGTACTGGGGGATACGCGAAAACTCATCTTT; cdr3_aa: CALGEMSQEIVLGDTRKLIF
clone_size: large; d_call: TRDD3; v_call: TRDV2; j_call: TRDJ3; cdr3_nt: TGTGCCTGTGACAGTACTGGGGGATACTCCTGGGACACCCGACAGATGTTTTTC; cdr3_aa: CACDSTGGYSWDTRQMFF
clone_size: NA; d_call: TRDD3; v_call: TRDV1; j_call: TRDJ1; cdr3_nt: TGTGCTCTTGGGGAACCTGCTTCCTACTCGGCTGGGGGATACGGCACCGATAAACTCATCTTT; cdr3_aa: CALGEPASYSAGGYGTDKLIF
clone_size: large; d_call: TRDD3; v_call: TRDV3; j_call: TRDJ1; cdr3_nt: TGTGCCTTCCCCACACCGACTGGGGGACTTACCGATAAACTCATCTTT; cdr3_aa: CAFPTPTGGLTDKLIF
clone_size: NA; d_call: TRDD3; v_call: TRDV1; j_call: TRDJ1; cdr3_nt: TGTGCTCTTGGGGAAATGGCCTTAGGGATACACCCGTACACCGATAAACTCATCTTT; cdr3_aa: CALGEMALGIHPYTDKLIF
clone_size: large; d_call: TRDD3; v_call: TRDV1; j_call: TRDJ1; cdr3_nt: TGTGCTCTTGGGGACTTCCCCCTGGGGGTAACCGATAAACTCATCTTT; cdr3_aa: CALGDFPLGVTDKLIF
clone_size: NA; d_call: NA; v_call: TRAV36/DV7; j_call: TRDJ1; cdr3_nt: TGTGCTGTGGCCTGTTCCCCCGATAAACTCATCTTT; cdr3_aa: CAVACSPDKLIF